One sample yielded the 20 T cell receptor beta chains listed below, sequenced in a study of blood T cells in healthy people across ages. Primers used in a second PCR of about 7 to 12 cycles were a sample-barcoded 5' primer and a J-beta primer mix. MiXCR was run by TCRdb on the 5' RACE reads, yielding one entry per CDR3 protein. Of about 1,400,000 distinct CDR3 sequences detected, roughly 45% appear once; the ten largest clones hold roughly 7.9%. The source material was blood. The receptors come from a woman younger than 30 in good health.

This clonotype was counted a few times. V is TRBV20-1 and J is TRBJ2-7; TRBD2 matches at 8 bases. The DNA end favors TRBJ2-5, so the J call may be wrong. The length of the CDR3 is 15 residues. CDR1 and CDR2 from the germline V gene are DFQATT and SNEGSKA (reference sequence). This chain's CDR3 is CSARIAAGVGETQYF. The CDR3 DNA is TGCAGTGCTAGAATTGCAGCGGGAGTAGGAGAGACCCAGTACTTC.

This clonotype turned up a few times. The chain has TRBV12-3 or TRBV12-4 and TRBJ2-1; 11 bases fit TRBD2. The CDR3 is made up of 15 amino acids. Losses at the gene ends were 7 bases for V and 1 base for J; bases not matched to a gene: 3. The CDR3 DNA is TGTGCCAGCACCCGGACTAGCGGGTCCTACAATGAGCAGTTCTTC. Translating it yields CASTRTSGSYNEQFF.

For this clonotype: A read error may explain this, as a much larger clone is one base away. J is TRBJ2-5 and V is TRBV4-1; 8 bases are a match to TRBD2. V shed 0 bases and J 11 bases; nucleotides not matched to a gene: 14. In germline, CDR1 is MGHRA, CDR2 YSYEKL. The CDR3 loop spans 16 amino acids. Written as DNA, the CDR3 is TGCGCCAGCAGCCAAGAGGCAGCGGGAGTTTACAATGAGCAGTACTTC. Amino acids: CASSQEAAGVYNEQYF.

This clonotype was counted only a few times. The chain uses TRBV10-3 and TRBJ2-5; 7 positions agree with TRBD2. The CDR3 sequence is 15 residues long. Trimming took 2 bases from V and 2 from J; bases not matched to a gene: 5. Germline CDR1 is ENHRY and CDR2 is SYGVKD. The DNA of the CDR3 is TGTGCCATCAGTGAGAGCGGGACCTATCAAGAGACCCAGTACTTC. It codes for CAISESGTYQETQYF.

The chain has TRBV15 and TRBJ1-2, with D tentatively TRBD1 (5 bases). Per the germline V gene, CDR1 is LNHNV and CDR2 is YYDKDF (reference sequence). The CDR3 is made up of 15 amino acids. V was cut by 0 bases and J by 5 bases, with 13 bases left in between. The CDR3 sequence: CATSRDLGGTYGYTF. The CDR3 bases are TGTGCCACCAGCAGAGATCTAGGAGGGACGTATGGCTACACCTTC.

As concerns this clonotype: With a much larger clone just one base away, this may be a read error. The chain links TRBV12-3 or TRBV12-4 to TRBJ1-2; D unclear. The CDR3 is 13 residues long. V dropped 4 bases and J dropped 1 base, with 7 bases sitting between them. The CDR3 DNA sequence: TGTGCCAGCAGTTGGCGGGTTAACTATGGCTACACCTTC. It specifies CASSWRVNYGYTF.

The V and J genes are TRBV12-3 or TRBV12-4 and TRBJ2-3; D assignment may be TRBD1 or TRBD2 (6 bases each). The CDR3 has 16 amino acids. The V end was cut by 6 bases, the J end by 2 bases, with 18 bases between. The chain's CDR3 is CASSDSFRGATDTQYF. Here the CDR3 DNA reads TGTGCCAGCAGCGATTCGTTTAGGGGGGCCACAGATACGCAGTATTTT.

This clonotype was picked up a small number of times. V is TRBV12-3 or TRBV12-4 and J is TRBJ2-1, with D tentatively TRBD1 or TRBD2 (6 bases each). Trimming cost V 6 bases and J 4 bases, with 13 bases left between them. The CDR3 is 14 amino acids. CDR3 sequence: CASRQGTGYNEQFF. In nucleotides, the CDR3 is TGTGCCAGCAGGCAGGGGACTGGATACAATGAGCAGTTCTTC.

This clonotype was picked up a small number of times. The chain carries TRBV6-6 and TRBJ2-1, with D unclear. The CDR3 is 13 amino acids. Trimming pared 0 bases from V and 9 bases from J, leaving 9 bases between. Per germline, CDR1 MNHNY and CDR2 SVGAGI (reference sequence). CDR3 in amino acids: CASSYSYDSEQFF. Here the CDR3 DNA reads TGTGCCAGCAGTTACTCGTACGACTCTGAGCAGTTCTTC.

Ten or more counts support this clonotype. The chain carries TRBV10-3 and TRBJ1-2; D gene uncertain. Germline V gene sequence: CDR1 ENHRY, CDR2 SYGVKD. The V end lost 10 bases, the J end lost 3 bases, and 18 bases lay between the germline ends. The CDR3 is 14 residues long. CDR3 in DNA: TGTGCCACCCTGGACCAAGCCAGTGACTATGGCTACACCTTC. Its protein is CATLDQASDYGYTF.

This clonotype was counted a few times. The V call is TRBV12-3 or TRBV12-4, the J call TRBJ1-2, with TRBD1 as a possible D gene (5 bases). The CDR3 consists of 15 residues. Trimming pared 1 base from V and 1 base from J, leaving 10 bases between. For the CDR3, the DNA is TGTGCCAGCAGTTTAGTGGGACCGGTTAACTATGGCTACACCTTC. Translated: CASSLVGPVNYGYTF.

Only a few counts were recorded for this clonotype. The chain couples TRBV27 to TRBJ2-1, with 11 bases that match TRBD2. Germline-derived CDR1 and CDR2 are MNHEY and SMNVEV (reference sequence). The length of the CDR3 is 17 residues. V lost 5 bases to trimming and J lost 8 bases; unmatched junction nucleotides: 14. CDR3 sequence (DNA): TGTGCCAGCAGTCCAGGACTAGCGGGCTCCCCTGCCGATGAGCAGTTCTTC. This sequence encodes CASSPGLAGSPADEQFF.

The chain uses TRBV6-5 and TRBJ2-1; 9 nucleotides line up with TRBD2. Germline CDR1 is MNHEY and CDR2 is SVGAGI. The V segment lost 7 bases and the J segment 8 bases; nucleotides outside the gene matches: 6. The CDR3 has 13 amino acids. In DNA, the CDR3 is TGTGCCAGCACTGCCCTAGCGGGGCATGAGCAGTTCTTC. Its protein is CASTALAGHEQFF.

This chain connects TRBV5-1 to TRBJ2-3; 9 positions agree with TRBD2. The CDR3 runs to 15 residues. J lost 3 bases, V lost 4 bases, and 6 bases had no gene match. The germline V gene encodes CDR1 SGHRS and CDR2 YFSETQ. This CDR3 is CASSAGTSLTDTQYF. For the CDR3, the DNA is TGCGCCAGCAGCGCCGGGACTAGCTTAACAGATACGCAGTATTTT.

About this clonotype itself: One end of the junction varies from germline; a read error may be responsible. This chain links TRBV20-1 with TRBJ2-1; the D gene could be TRBD1 or TRBD2 (5 bases each). CDR1 and CDR2 (germline): DFQATT, SNEGSKA (reference sequence). The CDR3 contains 15 residues. This CDR3 reads CSTSYPGSSYNEQFF. The CDR3 region has the DNA TGCAGTACTAGTTATCCAGGGAGCTCCTACAATGAGCAGTTCTTC.

The chain recombines TRBV2 with TRBJ2-7; maybe TRBD1 (5 bases). This CDR3 is 12 amino acids long. Trimming shortened V by 7 bases and J by 6 bases, and 13 bases separated the two germline ends. Germline V lookup: CDR1 SNHLY, CDR2 FYNNEI. CDR3 in amino acids: CASNLQGIEQYF. The CDR3 coding sequence is TGTGCCAGCAACCTGCAGGGTATCGAGCAGTACTTC.

This clonotype was seen a few times. This chain uses TRBV21-1 with TRBJ2-5; TRBD2, as called in the table, went unchecked against the DNA. The J call may be faulty, since TRBJ2-7 better matches the DNA end. TRBV21-1 is a pseudogene locus. The CDR3 extends over 18 amino acids. In DNA, the CDR3 is TGTGCCAGCAGCAAATACGGACTAGCGGGACCGTCTCCGTACGAGCAGTACTTC. It translates to CASSKYGLAGPSPYEQYF.

The J gene is TRBJ2-6, the V gene TRBV6-6, with a weak D call TRBD1 (5 bases). The V gene's germline CDR1 is MNHNY and CDR2 SVGAGI (reference sequence). Trimming shortened V by 2 bases and J by 4 bases, and 9 bases separated the two germline ends. This CDR3 region has 15 residues. CDR3 coding DNA: TGTGCCAGCAGTTACCCCAGGGTCGGGGCCAACGTCCTGACTTTC. Amino acids: CASSYPRVGANVLTF.

The rearrangement uses TRBV6-5 and TRBJ1-5; 9 nucleotides agree with TRBD1. With V trimmed by 5 bases and J by 1 base, 6 bases remained unmatched. The germline CDR1 and CDR2 sequences are MNHEY and SVGAGI. The CDR3 runs 16 residues. This CDR3 is CASSRDGQGSNQPQHF. The DNA for the CDR3 is TGTGCCAGCAGTCGGGACGGACAGGGGAGCAATCAGCCCCAGCATTTT.

With respect to this clonotype: This may come from a read error, since a much larger clone is one base off. The CDR3 DNA sequence: TGTGCCAGCTCACCGCCCGGGACTAGCCTTCACAATGAGCAGTACTTC. It codes for CASSPPGTSLHNEQYF. The chain couples TRBV18 to TRBJ2-1, with 9 bases identical to TRBD2. The DNA end is more similar to TRBJ2-7, so the J call may be wrong. The CDR3 length is 16 residues. Germline values: CDR1 KGHSH, CDR2 LQKENI.